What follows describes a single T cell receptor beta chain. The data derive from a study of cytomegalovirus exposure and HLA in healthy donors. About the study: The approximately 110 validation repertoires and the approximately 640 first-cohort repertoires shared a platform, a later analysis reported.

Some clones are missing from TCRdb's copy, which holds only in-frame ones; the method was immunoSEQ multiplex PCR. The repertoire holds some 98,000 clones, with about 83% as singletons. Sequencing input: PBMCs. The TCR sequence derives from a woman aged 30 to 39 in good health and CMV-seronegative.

The DNA for the CDR3 is TGTGCCAGCAGTCCCCTCCCTACTAGGGGCACAGATACGCAGTATTTT. It is translated as CASSPLPTRGTDTQYF. The rearrangement links TRBV27 to TRBJ2-3, with D perhaps TRBD2 (5 bases). CDR1 and CDR2 from the germline V gene are MNHEY and SMNVEV (reference sequence). The length of the CDR3 is 16 residues. V lost 5 bases, J lost 1 base, and 16 bases lay in between.